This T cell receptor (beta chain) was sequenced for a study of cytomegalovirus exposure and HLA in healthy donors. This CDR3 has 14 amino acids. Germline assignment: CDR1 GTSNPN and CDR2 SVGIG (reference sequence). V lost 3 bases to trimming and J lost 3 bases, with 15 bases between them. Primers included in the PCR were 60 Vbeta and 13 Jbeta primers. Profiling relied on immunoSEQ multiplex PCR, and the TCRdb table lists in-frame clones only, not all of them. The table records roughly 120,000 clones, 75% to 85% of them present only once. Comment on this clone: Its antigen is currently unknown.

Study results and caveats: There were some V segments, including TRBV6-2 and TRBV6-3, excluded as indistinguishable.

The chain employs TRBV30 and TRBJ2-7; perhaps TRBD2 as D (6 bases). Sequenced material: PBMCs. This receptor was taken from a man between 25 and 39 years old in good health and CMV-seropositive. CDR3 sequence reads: CAWSLPGLHYEQYF. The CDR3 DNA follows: TGTGCCTGGAGCCTGCCGGGACTGCACTACGAGCAGTACTTC.